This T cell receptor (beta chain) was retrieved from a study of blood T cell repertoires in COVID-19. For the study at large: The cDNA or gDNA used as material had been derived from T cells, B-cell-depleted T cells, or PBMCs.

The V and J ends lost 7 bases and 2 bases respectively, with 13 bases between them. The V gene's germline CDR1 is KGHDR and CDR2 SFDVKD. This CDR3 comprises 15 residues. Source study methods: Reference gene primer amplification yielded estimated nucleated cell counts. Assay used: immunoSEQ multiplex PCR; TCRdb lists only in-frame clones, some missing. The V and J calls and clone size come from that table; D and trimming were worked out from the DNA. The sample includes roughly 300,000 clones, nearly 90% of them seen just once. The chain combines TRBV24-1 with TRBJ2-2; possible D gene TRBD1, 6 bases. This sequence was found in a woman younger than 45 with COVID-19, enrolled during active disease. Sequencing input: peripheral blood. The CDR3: CATRDSVFNTGELFF. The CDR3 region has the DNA TGTGCCACCAGGGACAGTGTATTCAACACCGGGGAGCTGTTTTTT.